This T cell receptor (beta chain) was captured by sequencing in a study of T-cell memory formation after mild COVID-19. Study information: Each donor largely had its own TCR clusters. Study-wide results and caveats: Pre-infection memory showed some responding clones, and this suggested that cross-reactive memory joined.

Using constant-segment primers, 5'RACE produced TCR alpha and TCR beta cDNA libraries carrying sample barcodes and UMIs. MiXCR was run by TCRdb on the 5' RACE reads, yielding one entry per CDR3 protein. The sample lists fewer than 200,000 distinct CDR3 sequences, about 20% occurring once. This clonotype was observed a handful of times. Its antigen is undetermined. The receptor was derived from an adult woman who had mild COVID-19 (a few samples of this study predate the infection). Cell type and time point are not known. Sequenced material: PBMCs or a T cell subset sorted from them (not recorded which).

The CDR3 sequence: CASSQTSGGGEQFF. In DNA, the CDR3 is TGTGCCAGCAGCCAAACTAGCGGGGGCGGTGAGCAGTTCTTC. The chain carries TRBV3-1 and TRBJ2-1; TRBD2 matches at 11 bases. The CDR3 is 14 amino acids. V lost 2 bases, J lost 9 bases, and 3 bases stayed unmatched. Germline CDR1 reads LGHDT; CDR2 reads YNNKEL (reference sequence).